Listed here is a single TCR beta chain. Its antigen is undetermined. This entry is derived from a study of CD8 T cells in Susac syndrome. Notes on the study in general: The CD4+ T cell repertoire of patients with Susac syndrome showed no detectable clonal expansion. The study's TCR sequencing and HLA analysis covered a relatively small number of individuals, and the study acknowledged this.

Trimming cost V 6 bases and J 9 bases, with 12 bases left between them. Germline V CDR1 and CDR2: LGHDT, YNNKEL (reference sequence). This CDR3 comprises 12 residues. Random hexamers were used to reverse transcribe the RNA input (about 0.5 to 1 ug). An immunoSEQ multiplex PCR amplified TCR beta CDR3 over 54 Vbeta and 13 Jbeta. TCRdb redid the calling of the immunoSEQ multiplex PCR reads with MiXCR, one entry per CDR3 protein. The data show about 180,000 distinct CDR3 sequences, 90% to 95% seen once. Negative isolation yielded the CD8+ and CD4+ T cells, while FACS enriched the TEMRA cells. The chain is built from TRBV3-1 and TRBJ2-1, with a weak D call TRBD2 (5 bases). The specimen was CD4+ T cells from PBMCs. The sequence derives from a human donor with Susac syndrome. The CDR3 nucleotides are TGTGCCAGCAGTTCCACTAGATTTGAGCAGTTCTTC. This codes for CASSSTRFEQFF.